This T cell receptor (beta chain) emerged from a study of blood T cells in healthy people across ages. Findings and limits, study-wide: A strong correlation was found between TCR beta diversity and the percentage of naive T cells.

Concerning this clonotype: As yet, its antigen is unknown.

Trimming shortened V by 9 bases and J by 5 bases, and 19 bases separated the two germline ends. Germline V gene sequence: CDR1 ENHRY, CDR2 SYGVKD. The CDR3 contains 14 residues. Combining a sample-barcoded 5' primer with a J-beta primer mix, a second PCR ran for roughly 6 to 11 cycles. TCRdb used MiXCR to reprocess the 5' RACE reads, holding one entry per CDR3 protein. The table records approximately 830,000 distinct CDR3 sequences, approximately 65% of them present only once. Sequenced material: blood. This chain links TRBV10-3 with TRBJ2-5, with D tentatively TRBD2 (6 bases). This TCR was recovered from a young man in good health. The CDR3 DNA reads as TGTGCCATTGCCGATCAGGAGGGGCGGGAGACCCAGTACTTC. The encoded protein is CAIADQEGRETQYF.